The rows below give T cell receptor beta chains drawn from one sample of a study of blood T cell repertoires in COVID-19. Clones were read by immunoSEQ multiplex PCR, and TCRdb kept only the in-frame ones, dropping some. The sample carries fewer than 20,000 clones, roughly 79% recorded once. The sample comprised peripheral blood. Source of these receptors: a man in his 70s with active or convalescent COVID-19. The CDR3 runs from the conserved cysteine through the conserved F or W. The D gene is left open where the match is weak. Where a row states a size, it is once, few, many or the class of an expanded clone; other rows omit it.

TRBV5-1,NA,TRBJ1-1,TRBD1,TGCGCCAGCAGCTCTATGGGACAGGGAGGAACTGAAGCTTTCTTT,CASSSMGQGGTEAFF
TRBV15,NA,TRBJ2-1,NA,TGTGCCACCAGCAATATTCTAGTTCCTGAGCAGTTCTTC,CATSNILVPEQFF
TRBV27,NA,TRBJ2-1,NA,TGTGCCAGCACCGGGGGGGACAGTTACAATGAGCAGTTCTTC,CASTGGDSYNEQFF
TRBV5-1,NA,TRBJ1-2,TRBD1,TGCGCCAGCAGCATCGGGACAGGGGGCGATGGCTACACCTTC,CASSIGTGGDGYTF
TRBV27,NA,TRBJ2-1,TRBD1,TGTGCCAGCAGTTTTCAAGTCAGGACAGGGTCTAATGAGCAGTTCTTC,CASSFQVRTGSNEQFF
TRBV18,NA,TRBJ2-7,TRBD1,TGTGCCAGCTCACCGACAGGGGGGTCTACCTACGAGCAGTACTTC,CASSPTGGSTYEQYF
TRBV27,NA,TRBJ1-2,TRBD1,TGTGCCAGCAGTCTCCTATCTATCCGACAGGGTAAAGACCCGAGTGAGGGCTACACCTTC,CASSLLSIRQGKDPSEGYTF
TRBV5-1,NA,TRBJ2-7,TRBD1,TGCGCCAGTAAATACAGGGGGACCTACGAGCAGTACTTC,CASKYRGTYEQYF
TRBV7-2,NA,TRBJ2-1,TRBD1,TGTGCCAGCAGCTGGGACAGCTCCAATGAGCAGTTCTTC,CASSWDSSNEQFF
TRBV11-2,few,TRBJ2-5,NA,TGTGCCAGCAGCCTAGCGAGGCAAGAGACCCAGTACTTC,CASSLARQETQYF
TRBV2,NA,TRBJ2-3,NA,TGTGCCAGCGAGGGTGAAGATACGCAGTATTTT,CASEGEDTQYF
TRBV28,NA,TRBJ1-5,NA,TGTGCCAGCAGTTTACGCTACAGGGTCAGCAATCAGCCCCAGCATTTT,CASSLRYRVSNQPQHF
TRBV4-2,few,TRBJ2-2,NA,TGTGCCAGCAGCCAAGATCTAACCACCGGGGAGCTGTTTTTT,CASSQDLTTGELFF
TRBV18,few,TRBJ1-3,TRBD1,TGTGCCAGCTCACCACTCGGGACAGGGAGCTCTGGAAACACCATATATTTT,CASSPLGTGSSGNTIYF
TRBV28,NA,TRBJ1-4,TRBD1,TGTGCCAGCAGTTTGGGTGGGGACAGGGTAAGAAAACTGTTTTTT,CASSLGGDRVRKLFF
TRBV5-6,NA,TRBJ1-4,NA,TGTGCCAGCAGCTCGGACCCATATGACAGCCATAATGAAAAACTGTTTTTT,CASSSDPYDSHNEKLFF
TRBV5-1,NA,TRBJ1-1,NA,TGCGCCAGCAGCTTGGAGGGGCCTGAAGCTTTCTTT,CASSLEGPEAFF
TRBV10-1,NA,TRBJ1-1,NA,TGCGCCAGCAGCGTCAGGCAGAACACTGAAGCTTTCTTT,CASSVRQNTEAFF
TRBV2,NA,TRBJ1-6,TRBD1,TGTGCCAGCAGTTCCGACAGGGGGGATAATTCACCCCTCCACTTT,CASSSDRGDNSPLHF
TRBV4-2,NA,TRBJ1-1,NA,TGTGCCAGCAGCCAAGATGGGGCGAAGGGGGCTGAAGCTTTCTTT,CASSQDGAKGAEAFF
TRBV2,NA,TRBJ1-1,NA,TGTGCCAGCAGTACACAGGAGAACACTGAAGCTTTCTTT,CASSTQENTEAFF
TRBV5-8,NA,TRBJ2-1,TRBD2,TGTGCCAGCAGCTTGGGGGGGGGACTAGCGGGGCCGAATGAGCAGTTCTTC,CASSLGGGLAGPNEQFF
TRBV28,NA,TRBJ1-4,NA,TGTGCCAGCATCTCCCTGCACAGCATTAATGAAAAACTGTTTTTT,CASISLHSINEKLFF
TRBV28,few,TRBJ1-6,NA,TGTGCCAGTTCCCCCCTTAGGGGATCCTATAATTCACCCCTCCACTTT,CASSPLRGSYNSPLHF
TRBV10-3,few,TRBJ1-5,NA,TGTGCCATCAGTGAGTCCTTAGTCAATAGCAATCAGCCCCAGCATTTT,CAISESLVNSNQPQHF
TRBV5-1,NA,TRBJ2-5,TRBD1,TGCGCCAGCAGCTTGGCCTCGCGACAGGGCCAAGAGACCCAGTACTTC,CASSLASRQGQETQYF
TRBV11-2,NA,TRBJ2-1,NA,TGTGCCAGCAGCTTAGGCCAAGGGACTCAGAGCTCCTACAATGAGCAGTTCTTC,CASSLGQGTQSSYNEQFF
TRBV10-2,few,TRBJ2-3,NA,TGCGCCAGCAGTGAGTGGGGGGACCTAGGCACAGATACGCAGTATTTT,CASSEWGDLGTDTQYF
TRBV5-4,NA,TRBJ2-7,TRBD1,TGTGCCAGCAGCCCGGGGGACAGGGGGCGGTTCGAGCAGTACTTC,CASSPGDRGRFEQYF
TRBV12-3/TRBV12-4,NA,TRBJ2-5,NA,TGTGCCAGCGGCCGGAGGCAGGAGACCCAGTACTTC,CASGRRQETQYF
TRBV6-5,NA,TRBJ2-7,TRBD1,TGTGCCAGCAGCGGGACAGGCACCTACGAGCAGTACTTC,CASSGTGTYEQYF
TRBV24-1,NA,TRBJ2-1,TRBD2,TGTGCCACCAGGGGAGGGAGGGCCGATAACTACAATGAGCAGTTCTTC,CATRGGRADNYNEQFF
TRBV5-1,NA,TRBJ1-4,TRBD1,TGCGCCAGCAGCTTGGGCGCCGGACAGGGCATTAATGAAAAACTGTTTTTT,CASSLGAGQGINEKLFF
TRBV7-2,NA,TRBJ2-3,NA,TGTGCCAGCAGCTCGGGACTTTCCACAGATACGCAGTATTTT,CASSSGLSTDTQYF
TRBV27,NA,TRBJ1-2,TRBD1,TGTGCCAGCAGTTTATCTGGACAGGGTGGTGGCTACACCTTC,CASSLSGQGGGYTF
TRBV19,NA,TRBJ1-5,NA,TGTGCCAGTAGTATTGGGGCCAGCAATCAGCCCCAGCATTTT,CASSIGASNQPQHF
TRBV5-1,NA,TRBJ2-3,TRBD1,TGCGCCAGCAGCGACAGGGGGGCGGGAGTTGTGGATACGCAGTATTTT,CASSDRGAGVVDTQYF
TRBV7-9,NA,TRBJ1-1,NA,TGTGCCAGCAGCCCCCGGGGGGGGATCACTGAAGCTTTCTTT,CASSPRGGITEAFF
TRBV6-5,NA,TRBJ2-3,NA,TGTGCCAGCAGTTCGGAGGGCCCAGATACGCAGTATTTT,CASSSEGPDTQYF
TRBV9,NA,TRBJ2-1,TRBD2,TGTGCCAGCAGTCCCAACATAGCGGGAGGTAATGAGCAGTTCTTC,CASSPNIAGGNEQFF
TRBV4-3,NA,TRBJ1-3,NA,TGCGCCAGCAGCCAAGATCGGGGGGCTGGAAACACCATATATTTT,CASSQDRGAGNTIYF
TRBV19,NA,TRBJ1-1,NA,TGTGCCAGTACCCCCGGACAGTCGAACACTGAAGCTTTCTTT,CASTPGQSNTEAFF
TRBV3-1/TRBV3-2,NA,TRBJ2-7,TRBD2,TGTGCCAGCAGCCAATCTAGCGGGGCCTACGAGCAGTACTTC,CASSQSSGAYEQYF